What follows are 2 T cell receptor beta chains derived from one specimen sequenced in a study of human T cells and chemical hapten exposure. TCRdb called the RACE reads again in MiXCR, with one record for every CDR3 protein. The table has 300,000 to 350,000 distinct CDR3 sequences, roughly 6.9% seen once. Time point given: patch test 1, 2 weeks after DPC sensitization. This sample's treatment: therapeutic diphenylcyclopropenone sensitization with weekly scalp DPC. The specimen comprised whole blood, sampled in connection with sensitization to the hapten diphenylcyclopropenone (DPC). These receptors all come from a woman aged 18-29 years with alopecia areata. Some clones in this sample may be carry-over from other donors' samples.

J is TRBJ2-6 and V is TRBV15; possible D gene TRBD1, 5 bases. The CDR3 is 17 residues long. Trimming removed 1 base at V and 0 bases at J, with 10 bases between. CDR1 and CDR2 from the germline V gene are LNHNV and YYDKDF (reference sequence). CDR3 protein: CATSRVPGPSGANVLTF. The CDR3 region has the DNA TGTGCCACCAGCAGAGTTCCAGGGCCCTCTGGGGCCAACGTCCTGACTTTC.

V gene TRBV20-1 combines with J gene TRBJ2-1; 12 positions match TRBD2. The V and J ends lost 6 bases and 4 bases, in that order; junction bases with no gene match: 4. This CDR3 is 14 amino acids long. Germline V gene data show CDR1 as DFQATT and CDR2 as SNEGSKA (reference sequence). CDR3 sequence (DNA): TGCAGTGCAAAACTAGCGGGGGGTTACAATGAGCAGTTCTTC. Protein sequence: CSAKLAGGYNEQFF.